This TCR beta chain was obtained from a study of blood T cells in healthy people across ages (dated by TCRdb to between 2015 and 2017). Background on the whole study: In model experiments, roughly one uniquely barcoded TCR beta cDNA molecule per two T cells was captured by template switching. To track age-related changes in TCR beta repertoire diversity, the study relied on deep sequencing normalized with unique cDNA molecular identifiers. Four age groups were formed from the donors: young (average approximately 16 years), middle-aged (around 41), aged (approximately 60) and long-lived (around 80). To avoid experimental bias, donors of different ages were spread randomly across the sequencing lanes. Using the same blood draw, the study looked at two additional independent replicas of 1 million unique cDNA reads for two donors, one aged 18 to 30 and the other aged 80 or older. General conclusions and limits of the study: Because profiling used bulk unsorted PBMCs, naive and antigen-experienced compartments could not be compared conclusively. Donor CMV infection status was unknown, potentially confounding age-related changes in expanded clonotypes. Estimates of total diversity from one million sequenced T cells were regarded as lower bounds and underestimates. The percentage of naive T cells measured by flow cytometry correlated strongly with observed TCR beta diversity. Compared with the aged group, more naive CD4+ T cells, fewer expanded clones and increased TCR diversity were shown by the long-lived group, suggesting age selection. Observed TCR beta diversity per million T cells fell roughly linearly with age, and a significant reduction was already apparent by age around 40.

For this clonotype: Its antigen remains unidentified. Within one base of it there is no much larger clone, and no base qualities were kept.

Donors were under 40 systemically healthy Caucasian individuals from Russia aged about 6 to 100 years. Each donor gave approximately 10 milliliters of peripheral blood, collected into EDTA-treated Vacutainer tubes. Ficoll-Paque density-gradient centrifugation was used to isolate PBMCs, with at least 6 million per sample. Total RNA, at least 5 micrograms per sample, was extracted from PBMCs with Trizol reagent. For every donor, an aliquot of PBMCs went through flow cytometry to measure the percentages of naive CD45RAhigh/CD27high T cells. V was cut back by 6 bases and J by 4 bases, leaving a gap of 13 bases between them. Looking up the germline V gene (reference sequence) yields CDR1 MNHEY and CDR2 SMNVEV. The CDR3 measures 14 amino acids from cysteine to phenylalanine. Of all the DNA, just the CDR3 is kept, 42 bases in frame from base 1. The library relied on 5' RACE. The reads were generated on an Illumina HiSeq 2500. A second PCR of 7 to 11 cycles was performed with a sample-barcoded 5' primer and a J-beta primer mix. A unique molecular identifier was introduced onto each TCR beta cDNA molecule by a template-switch 5' adaptor carrying 12 random nucleotides. Each sample yielded at least 2.5 million CDR3-containing paired-end reads. First-strand cDNA was synthesized from all RNA with the Mint cDNA synthesis kit, primed by a TRBC-specific oligonucleotide. After uracil-DNA glycosylase treatment, a first 18-cycle PCR used universal primers M1SS and BC2_uni_R on all cDNA. Per the original workflow: Each sample was normalized by randomly selecting 1 million high-quality reads, each carrying a distinct molecular identifier. Instead of being binned into consensus sequences, reads that shared molecular identifiers were thrown out. MiTCR, run with a Q25 quality threshold and the strictest error-elimination algorithm, handled CDR3 identification, clonotype clustering and error correction. Lower-bound total TCR beta diversity was estimated with a nonparametric unseen species model using Euler transformation. The raw public reads went through TCRdb reprocessing: fastp at Q25, MiXCR clone calling, in-frame beta chains kept. Rows are unified per CDR3 protein, each entry keeping the most common DNA and genes. These V and J calls are TCRdb output, not the study's own analysis. Recorded for this sample are around 900,000 distinct CDR3 sequences; roughly 51% of them occurred a single time. About a fifth of the sample is held by the ten biggest clonotypes.

This clonotype was sampled from a woman aged 55-69 years in good health. This receptor chain uses TRBV27 and TRBJ1-5; a tentative D call is TRBD1 (6 bases match). Sequences were obtained from blood. The nucleotides are TGTGCCAGCAGGATGGGAGGGGGTAATCAGCCCCAGCATTTT. This sequence encodes CASRMGGGNQPQHF.